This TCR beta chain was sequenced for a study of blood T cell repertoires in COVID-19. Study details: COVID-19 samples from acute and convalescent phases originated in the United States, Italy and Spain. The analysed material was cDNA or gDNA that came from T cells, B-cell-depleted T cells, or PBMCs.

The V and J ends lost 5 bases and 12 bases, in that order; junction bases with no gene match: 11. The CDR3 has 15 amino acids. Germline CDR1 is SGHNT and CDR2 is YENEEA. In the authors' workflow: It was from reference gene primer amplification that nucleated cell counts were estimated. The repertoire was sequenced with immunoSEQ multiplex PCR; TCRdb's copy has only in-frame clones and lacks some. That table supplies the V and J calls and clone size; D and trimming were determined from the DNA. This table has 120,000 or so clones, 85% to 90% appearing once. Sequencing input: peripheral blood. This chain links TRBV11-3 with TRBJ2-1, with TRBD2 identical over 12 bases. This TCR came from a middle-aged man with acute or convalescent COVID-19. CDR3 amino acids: CASSAGLAGPGGQFF. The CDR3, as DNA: TGTGCCAGCAGCGCGGGACTAGCGGGTCCCGGGGGGCAGTTCTTC.